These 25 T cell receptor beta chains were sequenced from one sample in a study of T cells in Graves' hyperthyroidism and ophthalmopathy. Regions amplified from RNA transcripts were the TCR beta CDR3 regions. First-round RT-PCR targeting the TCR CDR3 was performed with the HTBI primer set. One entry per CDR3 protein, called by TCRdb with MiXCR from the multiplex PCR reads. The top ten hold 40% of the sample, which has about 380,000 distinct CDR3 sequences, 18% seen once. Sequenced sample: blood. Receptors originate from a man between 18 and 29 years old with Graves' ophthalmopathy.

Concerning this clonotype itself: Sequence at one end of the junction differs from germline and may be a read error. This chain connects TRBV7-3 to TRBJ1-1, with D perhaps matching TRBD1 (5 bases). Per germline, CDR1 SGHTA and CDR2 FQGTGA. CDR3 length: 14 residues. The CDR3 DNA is TGTGCCAGCAGCTTATTGGGGGGGAACACTGAAGCTCTCTTT. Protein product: CASSLLGGNTEALF.

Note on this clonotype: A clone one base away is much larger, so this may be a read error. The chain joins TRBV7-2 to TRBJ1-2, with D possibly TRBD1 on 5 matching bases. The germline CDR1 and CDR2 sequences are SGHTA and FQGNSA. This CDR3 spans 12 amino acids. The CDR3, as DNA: TGTCCCCGGGGCATCAATAACTATGGCTACACCTTC. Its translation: CPRGINNYGYTF.

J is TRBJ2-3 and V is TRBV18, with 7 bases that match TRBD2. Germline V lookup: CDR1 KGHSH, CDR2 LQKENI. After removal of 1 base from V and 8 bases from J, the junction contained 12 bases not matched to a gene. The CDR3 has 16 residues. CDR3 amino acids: CASSPRERGQGSTQYF. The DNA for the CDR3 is TGTGCCAGCTCACCACGAGAGCGGGGCCAAGGTAGTACGCAGTATTTT.

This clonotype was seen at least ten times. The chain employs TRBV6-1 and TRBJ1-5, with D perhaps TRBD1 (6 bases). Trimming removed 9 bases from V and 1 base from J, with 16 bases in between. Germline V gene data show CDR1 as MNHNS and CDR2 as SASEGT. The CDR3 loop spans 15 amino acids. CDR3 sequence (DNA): TGTGCCAGTACTGTCCGTGGACAGAGCAATCAGCCCCAGCATTTT. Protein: CASTVRGQSNQPQHF.

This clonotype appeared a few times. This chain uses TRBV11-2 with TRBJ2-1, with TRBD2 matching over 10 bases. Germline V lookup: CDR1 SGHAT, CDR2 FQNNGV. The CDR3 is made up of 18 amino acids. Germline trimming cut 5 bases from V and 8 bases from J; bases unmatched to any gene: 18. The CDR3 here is CASSPPGERGGWLDEQFF. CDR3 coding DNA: TGTGCCAGCAGCCCCCCCGGGGAGCGGGGGGGCTGGCTCGATGAGCAGTTCTTC.

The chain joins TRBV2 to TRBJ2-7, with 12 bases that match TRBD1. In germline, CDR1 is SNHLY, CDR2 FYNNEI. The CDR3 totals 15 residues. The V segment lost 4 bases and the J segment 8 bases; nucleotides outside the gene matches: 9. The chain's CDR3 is CASSVPRDRGLQQYF. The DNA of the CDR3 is TGTGCCAGCAGTGTGCCCCGGGACAGGGGGCTACAGCAGTACTTC. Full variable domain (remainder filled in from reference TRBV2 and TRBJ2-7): EPEVTQTPSHQVTQMGQEVILRCVPISNHLYFYWYRQILGQKVEFLVSFYNNEISEKSEIFDDQFSVERPDGSNFTLKIRSTKLEDSAMYFCASSVPRDRGLQQYFGPGTRLTVT.

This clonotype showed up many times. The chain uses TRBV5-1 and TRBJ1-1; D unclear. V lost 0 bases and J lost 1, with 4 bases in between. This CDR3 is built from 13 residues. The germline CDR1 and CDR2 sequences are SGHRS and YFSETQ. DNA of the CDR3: TGCGCCAGCAGCTTGGAGGGGAACACTGAAGCTTTCTTT. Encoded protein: CASSLEGNTEAFF.

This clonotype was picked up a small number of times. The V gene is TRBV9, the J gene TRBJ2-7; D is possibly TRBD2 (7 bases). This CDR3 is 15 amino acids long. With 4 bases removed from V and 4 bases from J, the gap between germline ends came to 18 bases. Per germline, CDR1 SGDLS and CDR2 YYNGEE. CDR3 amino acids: CASSPAWGGGYEQYF. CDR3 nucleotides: TGTGCCAGCAGCCCCGCCTGGGGGGGCGGATACGAGCAGTACTTC.

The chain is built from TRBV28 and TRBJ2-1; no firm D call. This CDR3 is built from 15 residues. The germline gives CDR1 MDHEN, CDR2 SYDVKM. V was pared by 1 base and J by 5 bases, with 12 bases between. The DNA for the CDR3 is TGTGCCAGCAGTTTATCGCAGCCACGGAACAATGAGCAGTTCTTC. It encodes CASSLSQPRNNEQFF.

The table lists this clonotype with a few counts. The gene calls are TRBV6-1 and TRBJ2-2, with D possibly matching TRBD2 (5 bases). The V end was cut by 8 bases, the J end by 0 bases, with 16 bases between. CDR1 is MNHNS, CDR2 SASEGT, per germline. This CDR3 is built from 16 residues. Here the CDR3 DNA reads TGTGCCAGCGCCCTAGCACGGGCCTCGAACACCGGGGAGCTGTTTTTT. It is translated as CASALARASNTGELFF.

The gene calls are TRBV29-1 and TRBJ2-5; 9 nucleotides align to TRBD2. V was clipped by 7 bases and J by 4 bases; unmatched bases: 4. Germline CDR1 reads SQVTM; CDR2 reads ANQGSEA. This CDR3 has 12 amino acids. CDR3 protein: CSGGGALETQYF. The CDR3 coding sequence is TGCAGCGGCGGGGGGGCCCTAGAGACCCAGTACTTC.

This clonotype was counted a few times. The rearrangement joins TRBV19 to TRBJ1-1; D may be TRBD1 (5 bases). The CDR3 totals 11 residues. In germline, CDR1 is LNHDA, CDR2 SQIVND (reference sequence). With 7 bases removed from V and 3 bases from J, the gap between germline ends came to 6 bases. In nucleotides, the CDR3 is TGTGCCAGTAAGGGGTACACTGAAGCTTTCTTT. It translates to CASKGYTEAFF.

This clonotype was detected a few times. This CDR3 reads CASSAPTARNGELFF. As DNA, the CDR3 is TGTGCCAGCAGCGCGCCGACAGCCAGGAACGGGGAGCTGTTTTTT. This chain links TRBV9 with TRBJ2-2, with D possibly matching TRBD1 (5 bases). Germline CDR1 and CDR2: SGDLS and YYNGEE. With 3 bases removed from V and 7 bases from J, the gap between germline ends came to 16 bases. There are 15 residues in the CDR3.

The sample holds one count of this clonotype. The CDR3 bases are TGTGCCAGCAGCTTGGGGACAGGGCACAATGAGCAGTTCTTC. Its protein product is CASSLGTGHNEQFF. The chain uses TRBV7-8 and TRBJ2-1; 9 nucleotides line up with TRBD1. The CDR3 loop spans 14 amino acids. Germline CDR1 SGHVS, CDR2 FQNEAQ. J lost 5 bases, V lost 3 bases, and 2 bases had no gene match.

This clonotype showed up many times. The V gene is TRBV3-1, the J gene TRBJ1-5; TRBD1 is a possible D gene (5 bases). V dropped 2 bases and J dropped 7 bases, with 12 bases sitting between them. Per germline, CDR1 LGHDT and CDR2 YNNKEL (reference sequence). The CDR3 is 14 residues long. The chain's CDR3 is CASSQRGGEQPQHF. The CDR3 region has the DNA TGTGCCAGCAGCCAACGGGGGGGTGAGCAGCCCCAGCATTTT. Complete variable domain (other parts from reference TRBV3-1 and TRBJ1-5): DTAVSQTPKYLVTQMGNDKSIKCEQNLGHDTMYWYKQDSKKFLKIMFSYNNKELIINETVPNRFSPKSPDKAHLNLHINSLELGDSAVYFCASSQRGGEQPQHFGDGTRLSIL.

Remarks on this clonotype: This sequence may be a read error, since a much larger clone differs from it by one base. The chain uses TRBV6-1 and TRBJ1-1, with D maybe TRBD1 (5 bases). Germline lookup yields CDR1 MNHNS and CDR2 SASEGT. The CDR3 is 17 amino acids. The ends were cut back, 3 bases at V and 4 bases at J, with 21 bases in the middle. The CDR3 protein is CASSESGGMLVGTEAFF. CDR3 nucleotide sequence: TGTGCCAGCAGTGAGTCCGGGGGGATGCTTGTGGGCACTGAAGCTTTCTTT.

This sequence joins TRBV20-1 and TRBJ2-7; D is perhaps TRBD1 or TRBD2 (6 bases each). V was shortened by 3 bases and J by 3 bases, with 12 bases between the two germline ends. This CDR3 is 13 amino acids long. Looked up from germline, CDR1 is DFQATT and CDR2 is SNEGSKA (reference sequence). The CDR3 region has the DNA TGCAGTGCTAGCCCCGGGGGCGGCTACGAGCAGTACTTC. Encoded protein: CSASPGGGYEQYF.

The CDR3 loop reads CASSTTGGLVYGYTF. The CDR3, as DNA: TGTGCCAGCAGTACGACAGGGGGCTTGGTCTATGGCTACACCTTC. The chain carries TRBV28 and TRBJ1-2, with TRBD1 identical over 10 bases. The CDR3 loop spans 15 amino acids. V lost 5 bases, J lost 4 bases, and 7 bases stayed unmatched. Germline CDR1 MDHEN, CDR2 SYDVKM.

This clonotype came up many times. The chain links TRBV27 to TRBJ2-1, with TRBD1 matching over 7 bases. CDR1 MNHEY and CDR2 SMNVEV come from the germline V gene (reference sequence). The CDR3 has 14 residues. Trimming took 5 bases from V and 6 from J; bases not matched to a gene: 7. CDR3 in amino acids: CASSTTGWANEQFF. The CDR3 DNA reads TGTGCCAGCAGTACGACAGGGTGGGCCAATGAGCAGTTCTTC.

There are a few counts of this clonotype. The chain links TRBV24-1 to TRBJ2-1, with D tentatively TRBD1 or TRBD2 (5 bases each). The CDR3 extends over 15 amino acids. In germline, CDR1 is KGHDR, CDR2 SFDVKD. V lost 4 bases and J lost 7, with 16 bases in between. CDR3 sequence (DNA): TGTGCCACCAGTGACCCGGGACCGCCCGGGAATGAGCAGTTCTTC. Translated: CATSDPGPPGNEQFF.

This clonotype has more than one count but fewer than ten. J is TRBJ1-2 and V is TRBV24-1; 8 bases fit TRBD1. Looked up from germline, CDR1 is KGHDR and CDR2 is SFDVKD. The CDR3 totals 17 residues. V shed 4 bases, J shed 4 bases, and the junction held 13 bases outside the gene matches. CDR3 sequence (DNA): TGTGCCACCAGTGAATATCTTTTTCAGGACAGGGCCTATGGCTACACCTTC. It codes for CATSEYLFQDRAYGYTF.

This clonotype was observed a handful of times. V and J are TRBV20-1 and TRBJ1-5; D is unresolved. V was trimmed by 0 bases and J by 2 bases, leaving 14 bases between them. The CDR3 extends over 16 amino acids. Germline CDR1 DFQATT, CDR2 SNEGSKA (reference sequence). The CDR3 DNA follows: TGCAGTGCTAGAGATCCTAAGTCGGAAGGCAATCAGCCCCAGCATTTT. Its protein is CSARDPKSEGNQPQHF.

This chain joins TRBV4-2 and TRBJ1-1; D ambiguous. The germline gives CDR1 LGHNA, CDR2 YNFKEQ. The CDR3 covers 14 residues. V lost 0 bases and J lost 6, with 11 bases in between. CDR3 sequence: CASSQDSAGPEAFF. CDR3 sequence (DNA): TGTGCCAGCAGCCAAGATTCAGCAGGTCCTGAAGCTTTCTTT.

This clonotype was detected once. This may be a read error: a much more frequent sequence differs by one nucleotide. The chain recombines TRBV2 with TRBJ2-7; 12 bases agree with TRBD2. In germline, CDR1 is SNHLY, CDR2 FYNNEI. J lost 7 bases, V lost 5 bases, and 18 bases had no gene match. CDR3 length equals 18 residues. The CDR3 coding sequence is TGTGCCAGCAGTTATGACAGCCCCTCTAGCGGGGGGGCGGTGGAGCAGTACTTC. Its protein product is CASSYDSPSSGGAVEQYF.

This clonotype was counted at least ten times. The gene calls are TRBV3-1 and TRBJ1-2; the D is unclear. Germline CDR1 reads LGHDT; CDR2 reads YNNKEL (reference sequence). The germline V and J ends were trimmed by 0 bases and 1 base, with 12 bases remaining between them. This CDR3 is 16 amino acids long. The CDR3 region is CASSQDLSPFNYGYTF. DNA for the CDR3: TGTGCCAGCAGCCAAGATCTCAGCCCTTTTAACTATGGCTACACCTTC.